This TCR beta chain was retrieved from a study of T-cell reconstitution after alpha-beta-depleted transplantation in children. Unique molecular identifiers tagged the TCRbeta library. TCRdb reanalysed the PCR reads using MiXCR and keeps one entry per CDR3 protein. This sample yields 90,000 to 95,000 distinct CDR3 sequences, of which approximately 12% are seen a single time; roughly 13% belongs to the top ten. V lost 4 bases, J lost 7 bases, and 11 bases lay in between. Germline loops: CDR1 SGHDT, CDR2 YYEEEE. This CDR3 comprises 12 residues. This clonotype was seen repeatedly, ten times or more. This sequence joins TRBV5-6 and TRBJ1-1; perhaps TRBD1 as D (5 bases). The sequence derives from a human donor who donated a stem cell graft to a child with inherited bone marrow failure. Sequencing was performed on PBMCs from the stem cell graft donor, taken from the stem cell graft. CDR3 sequence reads: CASSPDRIEAFF. The CDR3 DNA reads TGTGCCAGCAGCCCTGACAGAATTGAAGCTTTCTTT.